Shown below are 16 T cell receptor beta chains from a single sample sequenced in a study of blood T cell repertoires in COVID-19. Repertoires were generated with immunoSEQ multiplex PCR, while TCRdb's copy carries only in-frame clones and drops some. The repertoire holds approximately 180,000 clones, with around 85% as singletons. The sequencing sample was made of peripheral blood. Every receptor here comes from a human donor with active or convalescent COVID-19. The donor label of this sample is uncertain.

V usage is TRBV4-1 and J usage is TRBJ2-2; weak D call: TRBD1 (5 bases). This CDR3 spans 14 amino acids. The germline V gene has CDR1 MGHRA and CDR2 YSYEKL. Between the trimmed V and J ends, which lost 0 bases and 8 bases, there was a span of 10 bases. The CDR3 DNA reads as TGCGCCAGCAGCCAAGAAGGGGAAGGGGGGGAGCTGTTTTTT. Translation gives CASSQEGEGGELFF.

Only one count was recorded for this clone. The J gene is TRBJ2-3, the V gene TRBV6-2 or TRBV6-3; D not certain. The CDR3 spans 15 residues. Trimming took 5 bases from V and 2 from J, leaving 14 bases between them. Germline lookup yields CDR1 MNHEY and CDR2 SVGEGT. CDR3 sequence: CASSPRVADTDTQYF. The CDR3 DNA follows: TGTGCCAGCAGTCCACGAGTGGCGGACACAGATACGCAGTATTTT.

The chain employs TRBV5-1 and TRBJ1-1; D may be TRBD1 (6 bases). Trimming took off 2 bases at V and 3 bases at J, with 14 bases between the two ends. Germline CDR1 and CDR2: SGHRS and YFSETQ. This CDR3 has 15 amino acids. The CDR3 is CASSFKGGRDTEAFF. The CDR3, as DNA: TGCGCCAGCAGCTTTAAAGGGGGGAGGGACACTGAAGCTTTCTTT. Supplemented by reference TRBV5-1 and TRBJ1-1, the full variable domain reads KAGVTQTPRYLIKTRGQQVTLSCSPISGHRSVSWYQQTPGQGLQFLFEYFSETQRNKGNFPGRFSGRQFSNSRSEMNVSTLELGDSALYLCASSFKGGRDTEAFFGQGTRLTVV.

V usage is TRBV24-1 and J usage is TRBJ2-1, with 7 bases that match TRBD2. V dropped 4 bases and J dropped 4; count of bases not matched to a gene: 12. There are 17 residues in the CDR3. Per the germline V gene, CDR1 is KGHDR and CDR2 is SFDVKD. The CDR3 reads CATSELAGRSSYNEQFF. DNA of the CDR3: TGTGCCACCAGTGAATTAGCGGGCCGCTCCAGTTACAATGAGCAGTTCTTC.

The J gene is TRBJ2-2, the V gene TRBV29-1; 15 nucleotides agree with TRBD2. Trimming took 7 bases from V and 4 from J; bases not matched to a gene: 13. Germline V gene data show CDR1 as SQVTM and CDR2 as ANQGSEA. This CDR3 comprises 18 residues. CDR3 bases: TGCAGCGCCGCCAACGCGGGACTAGCGGGAGGTGGCACCGGGGAGCTGTTTTTT. Translating it yields CSAANAGLAGGGTGELFF.

The CDR3 region is CASSLTPPGAGAYEQYF. CDR3 nucleotides: TGTGCCAGCTCACTTACGCCCCCAGGGGCGGGAGCCTACGAGCAGTACTTC. V is TRBV18 and J is TRBJ2-7; D perhaps matches TRBD2 (7 bases). This CDR3 contains 17 residues. Germline V lookup: CDR1 KGHSH, CDR2 LQKENI. Trimming pared 4 bases from V and 2 bases from J, leaving 21 bases between.

The chain recombines TRBV7-9 with TRBJ1-2, with 9 bases matching TRBD1. Germline assignment: CDR1 SEHNR and CDR2 FQNEAQ (reference sequence). J was trimmed by 0 bases and V by 5 bases; bases with no gene match: 10. CDR3 length equals 17 residues. The CDR3 DNA reads TGTGCCAGCAGCGTCGATCGCCGGGACAGGGCTAACTATGGCTACACCTTC. It specifies CASSVDRRDRANYGYTF.

This rearrangement joins TRBV29-1 to TRBJ1-5; D might be TRBD1 (5 bases). The germline V gene encodes CDR1 SQVTM and CDR2 ANQGSEA. The CDR3 is made up of 15 amino acids. V was trimmed by 8 bases and J by 3 bases, leaving 20 bases between them. In nucleotides, the CDR3 is TGCAGCCGGTGGGGGGTTAGAGGCTACAATCAGCCCCAGCATTTT. Translating gives CSRWGVRGYNQPQHF.

The chain recombines TRBV28 with TRBJ2-3, with 7 bases lining up with TRBD1. The CDR3 contains 14 residues. From germline, CDR1 is MDHEN and CDR2 SYDVKM. With 6 bases clipped from V and 4 bases from J, the junction kept 7 bases outside the gene matches. CDR3 sequence (DNA): TGTGCCAGCAGGACCGGGACAGTGTCAGATACGCAGTATTTT. Protein product: CASRTGTVSDTQYF.

This clone has only a few counts. This sequence joins TRBV4-3 and TRBJ1-1, with TRBD1 as a possible D gene (5 bases). Per germline, CDR1 LGHNA and CDR2 YSLEER. Trimming took 7 bases from V and 3 from J, leaving 12 bases between them. The CDR3 has 13 amino acids. The CDR3 DNA reads as TGCGCCAGCAATTCAGGGTCGGACACTGAAGCTTTCTTT. Its translation: CASNSGSDTEAFF.

The chain is built from TRBV6-5 and TRBJ1-1; 9 positions agree with TRBD1. Trimming took 9 bases from V and 4 from J; bases not matched to a gene: 6. Looked up from germline, CDR1 is MNHEY and CDR2 is SVGAGI. This CDR3 is 13 amino acids long. The CDR3 here is CASGQGMGTEAFF. DNA of the CDR3: TGTGCCAGTGGACAGGGGATGGGCACTGAAGCTTTCTTT.

This clone was seen only once. The chain combines TRBV5-1 with TRBJ1-1; D ambiguous. The germline V gene has CDR1 SGHRS and CDR2 YFSETQ. Trimming took 0 bases from V and 1 from J, leaving 10 bases between them. CDR3 length: 15 residues. CDR3 bases: TGCGCCAGCAGCTTGGGAGGGTCGACGAACACTGAAGCTTTCTTT. This translates into CASSLGGSTNTEAFF.

This clone has more than one count but fewer than ten. This chain joins TRBV24-1 and TRBJ2-3, with D unresolved. CDR1 is KGHDR and CDR2 is SFDVKD in the germline V gene. This CDR3 is 12 amino acids long. V was pared by 4 bases and J by 3 bases, with 4 bases between. The CDR3 region is CATSEQTDTQYF. As DNA, the CDR3 is TGTGCCACCAGTGAACAGACAGATACGCAGTATTTT.

The chain carries TRBV29-1 and TRBJ2-7; TRBD2 matches 7 bases. This CDR3 is built from 11 residues. Germline V gene sequence: CDR1 SQVTM, CDR2 ANQGSEA. The V and J ends lost 7 bases and 9 bases, in that order; junction bases with no gene match: 9. CDR3 sequence reads: CSGGEGNGQYF. CDR3 in DNA: TGCAGCGGTGGGGAGGGGAACGGGCAGTACTTC.

The chain links TRBV5-3 to TRBJ1-1; the match to TRBD1 covers 10 bases. TRBV5-3 has ORF status, its function being uncertain. Trimming removed 4 bases from V and 1 base from J; junction bases left unmatched: 10. The CDR3 totals 17 residues. DNA for the CDR3: TGTGCCAGAAGCCCTCGACAGGGGGCTAACCGGAACACTGAAGCTTTCTTT. This translates into CARSPRQGANRNTEAFF.

This chain connects TRBV4-1 to TRBJ1-5; D is undetermined. Germline V gives CDR1 MGHRA, CDR2 YSYEKL. This CDR3 is 16 amino acids long. Trimming left V 1 base short and J 5 bases short, with 15 bases between. The CDR3 spells CASSQVLSGLHQPQHF. In DNA form, the CDR3 reads TGCGCCAGCAGCCAAGTTCTTTCAGGCCTTCATCAGCCCCAGCATTTT.